This T cell receptor (beta chain) was obtained from a study of T cells after yellow fever vaccination (dated by TCRdb to between 2017 and 2020). Describing the broader study: The SMART-Seq v4 Ultra Low Input RNA kit was used to prepare libraries from fractions with low cell numbers. Bulk TCR alpha and beta repertoires were sequenced longitudinally to track T-cell clones before and after primary and booster YFV17D yellow fever vaccination. Two healthy male donors, one aged 18 to 30 and one aged 30 to 40 years, were included in the cohort. Blood samples were taken at several timepoints before and after primary and secondary immunization, and bulk PBMC replicates and cell subsets were isolated. Results and caveats for the whole study, not just this receptor: A small fraction of clonotypes appeared in both the CD4 and CD8 compartments, likely as a result of convergent recombination. The secondary T-cell response was found to be weaker but faster than the primary response, with a peak reached on day 5 rather than on day 15. Most clones expanded after primary vaccination were re-detected after the booster (almost 98% of CD4 and about nine tenths of CD8), suggesting broad memory maintenance. Only a couple of donors were included in the study, so the extent to which the findings can be generalized is limited. FACS-sorted repertoires could contain abundant contaminating clonotypes from the bulk population, so computational filtering was required.

Read against the paper, the sample's treatment or condition label means: live attenuated yellow fever vaccine strain. At every blood-draw timepoint, two biological replicates of bulk PBMCs were collected. A standard Ficoll-Paque protocol was used to isolate PBMCs from peripheral blood. TriZol was used to extract RNA from bulk PBMCs, CD4 and CD8 fractions, and dextramer-positive and dextramer-negative fractions. This clonotype appeared a few times. Its antigen remains undetermined. Base qualities are not recorded, but no much larger clone differs from it by a single base. Synthesis of TCR cDNA relied on 5'RACE template switching, a step that introduced a universal primer site along with unique molecular identifiers. Priming for cDNA synthesis came from both the TCR alpha and TCR beta constant segments. Libraries were amplified in two PCR steps, with sample barcodes and sequencing adapters added in the second step. Sequencing of libraries was done on Illumina HiSeq 2500 (2x100 bp) or NovaSeq (2x150 bp). The original pipeline was this. MIGEC was used to demultiplex reads and collapse the reads into UMI consensus sequences, and MiXCR was used for V(D)J alignment. Clonotypes responding to the vaccine were identified with edgeR on replicate PBMC samples, with the criteria of FDR below 0.01 and a log2 fold change above 5 up to day 15. Bulk clonotypes were assigned CD4 or CD8 identity according to which sequenced CD4 or CD8 repertoire held them at higher abundance. The public reads were reanalyzed by TCRdb: fastp trimming at Q25, MiXCR alignment, in-frame beta chains only. Each entry is one CDR3 protein sequence, shown with its most common DNA and genes. TCRdb, not the authors, supplied the V and J calls. The sample table records a few hundred thousand distinct CDR3 sequences; 8.5% to 9% of these occur just once. The ten biggest clones cover roughly 18% of the sample.

CDR3 length: 16 amino acids, cysteine to phenylalanine. Only CDR3 DNA remains: 48 bases, in frame from the first base. Per the germline V gene (reference sequence), DFQATT is the CDR1 and SNEGSKA is the CDR2. Between the V and J ends, shortened by 2 bases and 0 bases respectively, the junction contains 13 bases. The sequencing used PBMCs, collected on the day of the first yellow fever vaccination. The chain is assembled from TRBV20-1 and TRBJ2-2, with the D gene not clear enough to name. This clonotype was sampled from a man younger than 30 who received the YFV17D yellow fever vaccine. The sequenced DNA is TGCAGTGCTAGAACCTACACGTTCGCGAACACCGGGGAGCTGTTTTTT. This is translated as CSARTYTFANTGELFF.